Listed here are 26 T cell receptor beta chains from one sample, sequenced in a study of T cell responses to AZD1222 COVID-19 vaccine (dated by TCRdb to the early 2020s). To prepare the library, the immunoSEQ multiplex PCR assay was applied. TCRdb took over this immuneACCESS table, retaining in-frame rearrangements with V and J assigned. Such tables are incomplete; in checked studies, under half of the missing clones stem from an unresolved V gene, and the remainder is unexplained. The sample table shows 150,000 or so clones, and about nine tenths are seen once. The leading ten clones occupy approximately 1.8% of the sample. The time point label, read with the paper, signifies: baseline before first vaccination. This specimen was peripheral blood, taken on day 0 of AZD1222 vaccination. The source is an adult in good health.

The genes are TRBV11-1 and TRBJ1-1; D gene unclear. The V and J ends lost 5 bases and 8 bases respectively, with 12 bases between them. The CDR3 consists of 12 residues. CDR1 is SGHAT, CDR2 FQDESV, per germline (reference sequence). CDR3 in amino acids: CASSHPGVEAFF. The CDR3 DNA reads as TGTGCCAGCAGCCACCCCGGGGTAGAAGCTTTCTTT.

The chain's CDR3 is CASSASYPWITDTQYF. The CDR3 region has the DNA TGTGCCAGCAGCGCTAGCTACCCATGGATCACAGATACGCAGTATTTT. J is TRBJ2-3 and V is TRBV27; D is perhaps TRBD2 (5 bases). Trimming removed 6 bases from V and 2 bases from J, with 18 bases in between. The CDR3 is 16 residues long. The germline V gene encodes CDR1 MNHEY and CDR2 SMNVEV (reference sequence).

The V gene is TRBV6-5, the J gene TRBJ2-1; the D is unclear. Germline V gives CDR1 MNHEY, CDR2 SVGAGI. The V end was cut by 3 bases, the J end by 5 bases, with 14 bases between. The CDR3 contains 15 residues. As DNA, the CDR3 is TGTGCCAGCAGTTATGTGGCCCCAACACACAATGAGCAGTTCTTC. Protein product: CASSYVAPTHNEQFF.

CDR3 sequence: CASSLYIPSGANVLTF. The CDR3 region has the DNA TGTGCCAGCAGTTTATACATCCCCTCTGGGGCCAACGTCCTGACTTTC. This rearrangement joins TRBV28 to TRBJ2-6; D ambiguous. V was pared by 1 base and J by 0 bases, with 7 bases between. CDR3 length: 16 amino acids. Per germline, CDR1 MDHEN and CDR2 SYDVKM.

As DNA, the CDR3 is TGTGCCATCAGTGCAGGGAAAGCTCCCTACGAGCAGTACTTC. Protein: CAISAGKAPYEQYF. The V gene is TRBV10-3, the J gene TRBJ2-7; D perhaps matches TRBD1 (5 bases). The CDR3 covers 14 residues. Trimming removed 4 bases at V and 2 bases at J, with 12 bases between. Germline V gene data show CDR1 as ENHRY and CDR2 as SYGVKD.

The CDR3 region is CASSQYFEGTQYF. CDR3 in DNA: TGCGCCAGCAGCCAATATTTTGAGGGGACCCAGTACTTC. V gene TRBV4-3 combines with J gene TRBJ2-5; the D gene is possibly TRBD2 (5 bases). Germline V gives CDR1 LGHNA, CDR2 YSLEER. Trimming took off 2 bases at V and 7 bases at J, with 11 bases between the two ends. This CDR3 is built from 13 residues.

The chain uses TRBV11-2 and TRBJ1-3, with 9 bases that match TRBD1. There are 17 residues in the CDR3. CDR1 and CDR2 from the germline V gene are SGHAT and FQNNGV. After removal of 1 base from V and 3 bases from J, the junction contained 7 bases not matched to a gene. The CDR3 spells CASSLGQTGGFGNTIYF. CDR3 nucleotides: TGTGCCAGCAGCTTAGGCCAGACAGGGGGGTTTGGAAACACCATATATTTT.

The genes are TRBV2 and TRBJ2-1; D may correspond to TRBD1 or TRBD2 (5 bases each). The CDR3 spans 12 residues. The germline V gene encodes CDR1 SNHLY and CDR2 FYNNEI. V shed 7 bases and J shed 9 bases, with 13 bases lying between them. In DNA form, the CDR3 reads TGTGCCAGCATCCAAGAGGGGAGTGAGCAGTTCTTC. Amino acids: CASIQEGSEQFF.

The chain employs TRBV27 and TRBJ1-1; possibly TRBD1 for D (6 bases). Germline V gene sequence: CDR1 MNHEY, CDR2 SMNVEV (reference sequence). The ends were cut back, 5 bases at V and 0 bases at J, with 19 bases in the middle. The CDR3 runs to 17 residues. DNA of the CDR3: TGTGCCAGCAGTCCAACCGGGACAAACTATATGAACACTGAAGCTTTCTTT. Its translation: CASSPTGTNYMNTEAFF.

V gene TRBV9 combines with J gene TRBJ1-2, with D perhaps matching TRBD1 (5 bases). This CDR3 comprises 17 residues. V lost 3 bases to trimming and J lost 0 bases, with 18 bases between them. CDR1 is SGDLS and CDR2 is YYNGEE in the germline V gene. The chain's CDR3 is CASSASGTWASNYGYTF. CDR3 nucleotides: TGTGCCAGCAGCGCAAGCGGGACTTGGGCCTCTAACTATGGCTACACCTTC. Drawing the rest from reference TRBV9 and TRBJ1-2, the complete variable domain is DSGVTQTPKHLITATGQRVTLRCSPRSGDLSVYWYQQSLDQGLQFLIQYYNGEERAKGNILERFSAQQFPDLHSELNLSSLELGDSALYFCASSASGTWASNYGYTFGSGTRLTVV.

V and J are TRBV30 and TRBJ2-7; 8 positions match TRBD2. This CDR3 spans 16 amino acids. Losses at the gene ends were 3 bases for V and 2 bases for J; bases not matched to a gene: 12. Germline loops: CDR1 GTSNPN, CDR2 SVGIG (reference sequence). In DNA, the CDR3 is TGTGCCTGGAGAGAGACCAGCGGGAGCTATACCTACGAGCAGTACTTC. Encoded protein: CAWRETSGSYTYEQYF.

The gene calls are TRBV7-9 and TRBJ1-1; TRBD1 agrees at 8 bases. V was pared by 5 bases and J by 7 bases, with 9 bases of the junction left unmatched. This CDR3 is built from 14 residues. CDR1 is SEHNR, CDR2 FQNEAQ, per germline (reference sequence). Written as DNA, the CDR3 is TGTGCCAGCAGCCCTAAGACAGGGGAGGGTGAAGCTTTCTTT. It specifies CASSPKTGEGEAFF. Supplemented by reference TRBV7-9 and TRBJ1-1, the full variable domain reads DTGVSQNPRHKITKRGQNVTFRCDPISEHNRLYWYRQTLGQGPEFLTYFQNEAQLEKSRLLSDRFSAERPKGSFSTLEIQRTEQGDSAMYLCASSPKTGEGEAFFGQGTRLTVV.

The rearrangement uses TRBV5-1 and TRBJ1-1, with TRBD1 matching 7 bases. CDR1 and CDR2 from the germline V gene are SGHRS and YFSETQ. The V segment lost 6 bases and the J segment 3 bases; nucleotides outside the gene matches: 8. There are 14 residues in the CDR3. CDR3 sequence reads: CASTLDRADTEAFF. The CDR3 DNA follows: TGCGCCAGCACCTTAGACAGGGCGGACACTGAAGCTTTCTTT. The full variable domain, completed using reference TRBV5-1 and TRBJ1-1, is KAGVTQTPRYLIKTRGQQVTLSCSPISGHRSVSWYQQTPGQGLQFLFEYFSETQRNKGNFPGRFSGRQFSNSRSEMNVSTLELGDSALYLCASTLDRADTEAFFGQGTRLTVV.

The chain carries TRBV7-9 and TRBJ2-7, with D uncertain. From germline, CDR1 is SEHNR and CDR2 FQNEAQ (reference sequence). The CDR3 covers 16 residues. Between the trimmed V and J ends, which lost 5 bases and 2 bases, there was a span of 19 bases. The CDR3 nucleotides read TGTGCCAGCAGCGCCCCGCTTCGACTGAATACCTACGAGCAGTACTTC. Translation gives CASSAPLRLNTYEQYF.

This chain links TRBV12-3 or TRBV12-4 with TRBJ2-2; D unresolved. This CDR3 has 13 residues. V dropped 0 bases and J dropped 7 bases, with 6 bases sitting between them. The CDR3 sequence is CASSLAGNGELFF. CDR3 nucleotide sequence: TGTGCCAGCAGTTTAGCGGGTAACGGGGAGCTGTTTTTT.

The chain has TRBV2 and TRBJ2-2; possibly TRBD1 for D (6 bases). The CDR3 extends over 14 amino acids. Germline V CDR1 and CDR2: SNHLY, FYNNEI. Deletions cut 7 bases from V and 5 bases from J, with 14 bases between. The DNA for the CDR3 is TGTGCCAGCACGGCACAGGGAAATACCGGGGAGCTGTTTTTT. Its translation is CASTAQGNTGELFF.

V usage is TRBV5-1 and J usage is TRBJ2-7; 10 positions match TRBD1. Per the germline V gene, CDR1 is SGHRS and CDR2 is YFSETQ. The trim removed 4 bases at V and 3 bases at J, leaving 7 bases unmatched. The CDR3 covers 15 residues. CDR3 DNA: TGCGCCAGCAGCCGGCTGGGACAGGGGATCTACGAGCAGTACTTC. The encoded protein is CASSRLGQGIYEQYF.

J is TRBJ1-5 and V is TRBV7-2, with D unclear. The V gene lost 0 bases and the J gene lost 5 bases, with 5 bases spanning the gap. This CDR3 has 13 residues. CDR1 and CDR2 (germline): SGHTA, FQGNSA. The CDR3 sequence is CASSLATDQPQHF. The DNA of the CDR3 is TGTGCCAGCAGCTTAGCCACAGATCAGCCCCAGCATTTT.

This chain connects TRBV28 to TRBJ2-2; the D gene is possibly TRBD1 (6 bases). The CDR3 sequence is 13 residues long. The V and J ends lost 6 bases and 4 bases respectively, with 9 bases between them. CDR1 and CDR2 (germline): MDHEN, SYDVKM. This CDR3 reads CASSPGVTGELFF. The DNA for the CDR3 is TGTGCCAGCAGCCCAGGGGTCACCGGGGAGCTGTTTTTT. Full variable domain (outside the CDR3, taken from reference TRBV28 and TRBJ2-2): DVKVTQSSRYLVKRTGEKVFLECVQDMDHENMFWYRQDPGLGLRLIYFSYDVKMKEKGDIPEGYSVSREKKERFSLILESASTNQTSMYLCASSPGVTGELFFGEGSRLTVL.

The gene calls are TRBV4-1 and TRBJ1-2; D gene uncertain. The CDR3 extends over 17 amino acids. Trimming took off 5 bases at V and 0 bases at J, with 19 bases between the two ends. Germline-derived CDR1 and CDR2 are MGHRA and YSYEKL. CDR3 nucleotide sequence: TGCGCCAGCAGCGAGCGGACGCCCAGAAGCTCTAACTATGGCTACACCTTC. It is translated as CASSERTPRSSNYGYTF.

The chain joins TRBV27 to TRBJ1-4, with 9 bases aligning to TRBD1. In germline, CDR1 is MNHEY, CDR2 SMNVEV (reference sequence). The trim removed 4 bases at V and 5 bases at J, leaving 5 bases unmatched. The CDR3 totals 15 residues. CDR3 loop: CASSSAGTGNEKLFF. The CDR3 nucleotides are TGTGCCAGCAGTTCCGCCGGGACAGGGAATGAAAAACTGTTTTTT.

The chain has TRBV28 and TRBJ2-3; 7 nucleotides line up with TRBD2. J gave up 0 bases and V 7 bases, and 19 bases lay outside the gene matches. This CDR3 is built from 19 residues. CDR1 and CDR2 from the germline V gene are MDHEN and SYDVKM. CDR3 loop: CASKPPSGVSGLSTDTQYF. The CDR3 coding sequence is TGTGCCAGCAAACCACCCAGTGGGGTTAGCGGGCTTAGCACAGATACGCAGTATTTT.

This clone showed up just once. This chain connects TRBV19 to TRBJ1-2; D unclear. Deletions cut 3 bases from V and 4 bases from J, with 12 bases between. The V gene's germline CDR1 is LNHDA and CDR2 SQIVND (reference sequence). The length of the CDR3 is 14 residues. DNA for the CDR3: TGTGCCAGTAGTATGGGGATCCCCTTCTATGGCTACACCTTC. As protein: CASSMGIPFYGYTF.

The chain employs TRBV2 and TRBJ2-7; D tentatively fits TRBD1 or TRBD2 (5 bases each). Trimming pared 8 bases from V and 3 bases from J, leaving 8 bases between. Looked up from germline, CDR1 is SNHLY and CDR2 is FYNNEI. This CDR3 has 11 residues. CDR3 DNA: TGTGCCAGCGGGACCTACTACGAGCAGTACTTC. It codes for CASGTYYEQYF.

This clone was observed a single time. The chain employs TRBV7-2 and TRBJ2-7, with TRBD2 matching 11 bases. CDR3 length: 15 residues. Germline CDR1 and CDR2: SGHTA and FQGNSA. The ends lost 5 bases at V and 7 bases at J; junction bases unmatched: 10. In nucleotides, the CDR3 is TGTGCCAGCAGCCGTCTTCTAGCGGGAGGTTGGGAGCAGTACTTC. Amino acids: CASSRLLAGGWEQYF.

The gene calls are TRBV7-8 and TRBJ1-4; D gene uncertain. Trimming pared 2 bases from V and 4 bases from J, leaving 11 bases between. CDR3 length equals 15 residues. Per germline, CDR1 SGHVS and CDR2 FQNEAQ. As DNA, the CDR3 is TGTGCCAGCAGCTTAACCGCACGGATTAATGAAAAACTGTTTTTT. It is translated as CASSLTARINEKLFF. Full variable domain (missing parts from reference TRBV7-8 and TRBJ1-4): GAGVSQSPRYKVAKRGQDVALRCDPISGHVSLFWYQQALGQGPEFLTYFQNEAQLDKSGLPSDRFFAERPEGSVSTLKIQRTQQEDSAVYLCASSLTARINEKLFFGSGTQLSVL.